One T cell receptor (beta chain) is described in this entry. All included Susac syndrome patients satisfied recently defined diagnostic criteria for definite or probable disease. This entry is derived from a study of CD8 T cells in Susac syndrome. Study in general: Blood was drawn from Susac syndrome patients while they were therapy-naive, on corticosteroids, or on intravenous immunoglobulin alone.

V lost 3 bases and J 3 bases, leaving 9 bases between the germline ends. This CDR3 region has 14 residues. The V gene's germline CDR1 is KGHSH and CDR2 LQKENI. RNA was extracted with the RNeasy kit, and a quantity of roughly 0.5 to 1 ug was reverse transcribed using random hexamers. TCRdb passed the immunoSEQ multiplex PCR reads through MiXCR, listing each CDR3 protein once. This table holds about 190,000 distinct CDR3 sequences, about 94% found once. The chain couples TRBV18 to TRBJ1-3; D is possibly TRBD1 (5 bases). This clonotype originated in a human donor with Susac syndrome. The sequenced sample consisted of CD4+ T cells from PBMCs. DNA for the CDR3: TGTGCCAGCTCACCTTTGGGGGATGGAAACACCATATATTTT. Its protein product is CASSPLGDGNTIYF.